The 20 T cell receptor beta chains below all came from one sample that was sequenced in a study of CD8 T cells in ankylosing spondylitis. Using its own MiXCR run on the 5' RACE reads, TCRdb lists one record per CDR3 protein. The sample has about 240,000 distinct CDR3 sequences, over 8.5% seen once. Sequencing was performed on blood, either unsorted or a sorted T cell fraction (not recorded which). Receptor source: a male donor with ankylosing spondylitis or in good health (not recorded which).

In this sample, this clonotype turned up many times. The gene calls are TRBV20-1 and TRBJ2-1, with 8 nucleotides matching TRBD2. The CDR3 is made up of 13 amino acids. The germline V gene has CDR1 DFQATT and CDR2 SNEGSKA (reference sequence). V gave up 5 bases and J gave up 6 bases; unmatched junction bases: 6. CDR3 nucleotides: TGCAGTGCTCGTCCGGGGGGGTTCAATGAGCAGTTCTTC. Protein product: CSARPGGFNEQFF.

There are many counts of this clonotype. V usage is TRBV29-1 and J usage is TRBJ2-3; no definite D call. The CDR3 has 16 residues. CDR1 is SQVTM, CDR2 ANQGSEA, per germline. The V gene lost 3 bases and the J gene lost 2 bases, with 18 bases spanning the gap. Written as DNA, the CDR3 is TGCAGCGTTGATGGGCGCCGGGTCTCATCCACAGATACGCAGTATTTT. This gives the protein CSVDGRRVSSTDTQYF.

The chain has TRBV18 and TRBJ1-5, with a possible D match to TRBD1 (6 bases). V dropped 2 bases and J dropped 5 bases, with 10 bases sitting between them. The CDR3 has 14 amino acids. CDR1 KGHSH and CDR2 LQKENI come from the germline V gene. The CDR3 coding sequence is TGTGCCAGCTCACCAGGGAGGACAGATCAGCCCCAGCATTTT. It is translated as CASSPGRTDQPQHF.

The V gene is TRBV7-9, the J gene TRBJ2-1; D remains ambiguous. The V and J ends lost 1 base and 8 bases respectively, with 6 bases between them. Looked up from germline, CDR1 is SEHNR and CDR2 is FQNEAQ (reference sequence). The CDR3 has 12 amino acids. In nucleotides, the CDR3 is TGTGCCAGCAGCTTAGGGACGGATGAGCAGTTCTTC. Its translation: CASSLGTDEQFF. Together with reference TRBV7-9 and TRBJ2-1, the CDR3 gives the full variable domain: DTGVSQNPRHKITKRGQNVTFRCDPISEHNRLYWYRQTLGQGPEFLTYFQNEAQLEKSRLLSDRFSAERPKGSFSTLEIQRTEQGDSAMYLCASSLGTDEQFFGPGTRLTVL.

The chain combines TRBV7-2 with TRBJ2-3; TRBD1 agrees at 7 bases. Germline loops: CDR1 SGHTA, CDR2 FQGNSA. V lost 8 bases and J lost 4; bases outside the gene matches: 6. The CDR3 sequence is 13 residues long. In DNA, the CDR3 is TGTGCCAGCGCCCACAGGGGAGCAGATACGCAGTATTTT. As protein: CASAHRGADTQYF.

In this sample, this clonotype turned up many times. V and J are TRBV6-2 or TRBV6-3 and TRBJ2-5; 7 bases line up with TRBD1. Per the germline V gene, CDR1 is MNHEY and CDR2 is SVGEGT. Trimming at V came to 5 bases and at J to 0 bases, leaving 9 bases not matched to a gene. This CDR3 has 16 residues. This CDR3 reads CASSQPGQKYQETQYF. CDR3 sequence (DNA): TGTGCCAGCAGTCAACCGGGACAGAAGTACCAAGAGACCCAGTACTTC.

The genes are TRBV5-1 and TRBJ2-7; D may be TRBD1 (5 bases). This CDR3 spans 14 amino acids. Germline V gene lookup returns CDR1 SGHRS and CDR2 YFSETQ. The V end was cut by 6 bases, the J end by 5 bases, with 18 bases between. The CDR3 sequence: CASNSDGAADEQYF. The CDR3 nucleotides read TGCGCCAGCAACTCAGATGGGGCGGCGGACGAGCAGTACTTC.

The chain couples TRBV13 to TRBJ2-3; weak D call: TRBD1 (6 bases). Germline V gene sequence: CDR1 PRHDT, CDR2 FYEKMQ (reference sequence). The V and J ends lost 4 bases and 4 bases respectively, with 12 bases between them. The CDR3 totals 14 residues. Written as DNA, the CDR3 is TGTGCCAGCAGCTCGGTCAGGGGACCAGATACGCAGTATTTT. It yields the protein CASSSVRGPDTQYF.

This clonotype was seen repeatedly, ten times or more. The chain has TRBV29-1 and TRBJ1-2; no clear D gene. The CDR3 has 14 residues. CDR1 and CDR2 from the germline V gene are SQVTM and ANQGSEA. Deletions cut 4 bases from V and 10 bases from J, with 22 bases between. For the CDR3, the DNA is TGCAGCGTTGCCCCAACGAGTCGACGAGCTGACTACACCTTC. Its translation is CSVAPTSRRADYTF.

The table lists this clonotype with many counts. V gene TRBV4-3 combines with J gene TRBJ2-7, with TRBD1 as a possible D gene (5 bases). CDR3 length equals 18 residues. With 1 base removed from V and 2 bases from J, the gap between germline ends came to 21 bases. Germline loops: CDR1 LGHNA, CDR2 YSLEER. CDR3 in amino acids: CASSQGARGGITTYEQYF. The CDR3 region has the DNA TGCGCCAGCAGCCAAGGGGCAAGGGGTGGGATAACAACCTACGAGCAGTACTTC.

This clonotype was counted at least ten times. Written as DNA, the CDR3 is TGCGCCAGCAGCCAAGATCTGGGACATGAGCAGTTCTTC. Protein product: CASSQDLGHEQFF. The J gene is TRBJ2-1, the V gene TRBV4-3; perhaps D is TRBD1 or TRBD2 (5 bases each). Germline CDR1 is LGHNA and CDR2 is YSLEER. V shed 0 bases and J shed 8 bases, with 8 bases lying between them. The CDR3 length is 13 residues.

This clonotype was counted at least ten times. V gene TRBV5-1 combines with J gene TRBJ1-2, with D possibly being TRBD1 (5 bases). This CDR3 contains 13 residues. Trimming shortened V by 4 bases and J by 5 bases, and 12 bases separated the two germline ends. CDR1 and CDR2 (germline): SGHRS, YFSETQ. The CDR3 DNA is TGCGCCAGCAGCCCCCGGGACGGATATGGCTACACCTTC. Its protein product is CASSPRDGYGYTF.

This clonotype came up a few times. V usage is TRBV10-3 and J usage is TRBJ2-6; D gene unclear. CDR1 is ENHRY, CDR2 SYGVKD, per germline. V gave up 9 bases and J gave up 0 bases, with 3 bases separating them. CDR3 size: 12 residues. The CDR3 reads CAMNSGANVLTF. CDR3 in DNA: TGTGCCATGAACTCTGGGGCCAACGTCCTGACTTTC.

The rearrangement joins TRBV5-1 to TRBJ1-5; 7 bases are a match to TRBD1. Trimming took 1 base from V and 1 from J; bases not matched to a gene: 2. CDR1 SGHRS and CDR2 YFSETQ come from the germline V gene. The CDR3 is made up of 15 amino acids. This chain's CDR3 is CASSLWTGSNQPQHF. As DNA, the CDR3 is TGCGCCAGCAGCTTGTGGACAGGCAGCAATCAGCCCCAGCATTTT.

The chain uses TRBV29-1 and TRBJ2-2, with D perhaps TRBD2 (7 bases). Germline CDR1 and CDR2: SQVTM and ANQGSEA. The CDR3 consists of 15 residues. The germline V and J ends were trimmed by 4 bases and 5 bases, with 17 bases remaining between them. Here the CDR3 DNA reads TGCAGCGTTGGAGGGGGGGAGCAGGGAACCGGGGAGCTGTTTTTT. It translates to CSVGGGEQGTGELFF.

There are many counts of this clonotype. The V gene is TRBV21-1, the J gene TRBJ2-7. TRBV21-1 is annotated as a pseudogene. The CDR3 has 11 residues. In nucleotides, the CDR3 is TGTGCCAGCAGCAAGATTTACGAGCAGTACTTC. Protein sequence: CASSKIYEQYF.

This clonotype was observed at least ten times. This chain's CDR3 is CASRKRGGSYEQYF. DNA of the CDR3: TGTGCCAGCAGAAAGCGGGGGGGTTCCTACGAGCAGTACTTC. The J gene is TRBJ2-7, the V gene TRBV9; 10 nucleotides agree with TRBD2. After removal of 5 bases from V and 1 base from J, the junction contained 3 bases not matched to a gene. The CDR3 is 14 amino acids. Germline V gene lookup returns CDR1 SGDLS and CDR2 YYNGEE.

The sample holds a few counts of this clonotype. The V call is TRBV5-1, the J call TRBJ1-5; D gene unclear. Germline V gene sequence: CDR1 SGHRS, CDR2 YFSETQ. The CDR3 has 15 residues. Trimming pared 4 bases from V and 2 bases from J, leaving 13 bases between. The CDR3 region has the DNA TGCGCCAGCAGCAGCGGGGAAGTTGGCAATCAGCCCCAGCATTTT. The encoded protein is CASSSGEVGNQPQHF.

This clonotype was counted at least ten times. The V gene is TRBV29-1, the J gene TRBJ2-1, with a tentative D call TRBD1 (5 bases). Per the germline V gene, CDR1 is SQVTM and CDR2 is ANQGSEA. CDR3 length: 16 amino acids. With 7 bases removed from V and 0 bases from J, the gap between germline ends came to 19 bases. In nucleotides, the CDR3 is TGCAGCGCCGACAGTTCGGCCGCGAGCTCCTACAATGAGCAGTTCTTC. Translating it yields CSADSSAASSYNEQFF.

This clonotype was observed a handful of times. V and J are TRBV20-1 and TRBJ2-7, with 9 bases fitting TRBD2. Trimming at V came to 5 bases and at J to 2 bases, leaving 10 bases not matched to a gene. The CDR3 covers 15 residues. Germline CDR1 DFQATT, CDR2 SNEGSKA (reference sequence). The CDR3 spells CSAPPRAGGTYEQYF. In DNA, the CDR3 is TGCAGTGCTCCCCCCCGGGCGGGGGGGACCTACGAGCAGTACTTC.